The clone carrying this T cell receptor (beta chain) was seen a handful of times. A single record per CDR3 protein comes from TCRdb applying MiXCR to the PCR reads. The sample holds 400,000 to 600,000 distinct CDR3 sequences, about 20% seen once. The data were taken from a study of molecular identifiers for immune sequencing clone quantification. Per germline, CDR1 MDHEN and CDR2 SYDVKM. The CDR3 contains 14 residues. Germline trimming cut 6 bases from V and 6 bases from J; bases unmatched to any gene: 9. Sequenced material: naive CD8+ T cells from blood, with Jurkat cell RNA spiked in. The subset: FACS-sorted CD8+CD4-CCR7+CD45RA+ naive T cells. The receptor was derived from a human donor in good health. Some libraries in this study had Jurkat cell RNA spiked in. The chain combines TRBV28 with TRBJ2-7, with TRBD1 matching over 9 bases. CDR3 sequence (DNA): TGTGCCAGCAGGCCCGGGACAGGGTCGGGCGAGCAGTACTTC. This gives the protein CASRPGTGSGEQYF.